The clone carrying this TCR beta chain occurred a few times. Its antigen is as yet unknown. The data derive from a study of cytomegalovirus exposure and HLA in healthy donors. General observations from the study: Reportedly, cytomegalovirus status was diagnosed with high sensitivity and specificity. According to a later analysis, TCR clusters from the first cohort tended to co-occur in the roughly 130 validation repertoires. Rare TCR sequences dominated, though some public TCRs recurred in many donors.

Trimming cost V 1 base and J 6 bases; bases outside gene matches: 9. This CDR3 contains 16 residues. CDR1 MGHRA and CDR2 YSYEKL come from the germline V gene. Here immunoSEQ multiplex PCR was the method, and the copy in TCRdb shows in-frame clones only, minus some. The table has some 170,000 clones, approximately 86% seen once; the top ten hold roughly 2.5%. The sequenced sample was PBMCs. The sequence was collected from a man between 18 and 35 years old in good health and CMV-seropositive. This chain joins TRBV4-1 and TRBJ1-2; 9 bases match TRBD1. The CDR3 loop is CASSQALNRGRNGYTF. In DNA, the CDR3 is TGCGCCAGCAGCCAAGCCCTGAACAGGGGGCGGAATGGCTACACCTTC.